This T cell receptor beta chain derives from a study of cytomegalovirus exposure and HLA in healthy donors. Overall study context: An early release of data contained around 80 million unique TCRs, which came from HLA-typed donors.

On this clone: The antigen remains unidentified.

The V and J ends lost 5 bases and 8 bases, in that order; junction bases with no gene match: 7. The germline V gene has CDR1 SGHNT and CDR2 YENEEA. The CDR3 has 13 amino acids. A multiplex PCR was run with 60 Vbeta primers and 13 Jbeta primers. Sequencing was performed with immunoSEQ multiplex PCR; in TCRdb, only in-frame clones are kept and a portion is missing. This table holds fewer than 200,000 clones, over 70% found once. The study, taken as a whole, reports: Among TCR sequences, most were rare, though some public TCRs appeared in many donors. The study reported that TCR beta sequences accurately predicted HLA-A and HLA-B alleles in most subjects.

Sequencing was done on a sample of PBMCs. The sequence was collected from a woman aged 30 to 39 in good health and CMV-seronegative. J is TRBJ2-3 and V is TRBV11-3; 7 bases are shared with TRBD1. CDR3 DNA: TGTGCCAGCAGCACCCACAGGGGCAGTACGCAGTATTTT. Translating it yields CASSTHRGSTQYF.